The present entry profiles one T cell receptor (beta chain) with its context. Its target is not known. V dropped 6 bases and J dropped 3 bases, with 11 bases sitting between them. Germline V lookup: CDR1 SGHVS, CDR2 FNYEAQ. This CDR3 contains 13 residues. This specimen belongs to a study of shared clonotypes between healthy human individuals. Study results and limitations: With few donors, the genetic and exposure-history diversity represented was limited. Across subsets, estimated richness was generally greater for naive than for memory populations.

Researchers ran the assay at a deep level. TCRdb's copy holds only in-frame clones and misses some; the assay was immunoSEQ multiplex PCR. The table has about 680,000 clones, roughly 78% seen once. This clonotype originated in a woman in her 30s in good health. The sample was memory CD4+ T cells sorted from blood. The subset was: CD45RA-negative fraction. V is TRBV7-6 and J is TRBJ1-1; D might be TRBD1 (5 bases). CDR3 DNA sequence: TGTGCCAGCAGGAACCAAGGGGACACTGAAGCTTTCTTT. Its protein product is CASRNQGDTEAFF.